This TCR beta chain was captured in a study of T-cell reconstitution after alpha-beta-depleted transplantation in children. The ends were cut back, 3 bases at V and 7 bases at J, with 18 bases in the middle. Germline assignment: CDR1 LGHNA and CDR2 YSLEER. There are 15 residues in the CDR3. The TCRbeta library was prepared with unique molecular identifiers. TCRdb passed the PCR reads through MiXCR, listing each CDR3 protein once. This table holds 380,000 or so distinct CDR3 sequences, approximately 12% found once. The material was PBMCs, obtained from the stem cell graft. This TCR was sampled from a human donor who donated a stem cell graft to a child with Fanconi anemia. This chain links TRBV4-3 with TRBJ1-1; unclear D gene. The CDR3 reads CASSQQTYGRGEAFF. CDR3 in DNA: TGCGCCAGCAGCCAGCAGACATACGGAAGAGGTGAAGCTTTCTTT.